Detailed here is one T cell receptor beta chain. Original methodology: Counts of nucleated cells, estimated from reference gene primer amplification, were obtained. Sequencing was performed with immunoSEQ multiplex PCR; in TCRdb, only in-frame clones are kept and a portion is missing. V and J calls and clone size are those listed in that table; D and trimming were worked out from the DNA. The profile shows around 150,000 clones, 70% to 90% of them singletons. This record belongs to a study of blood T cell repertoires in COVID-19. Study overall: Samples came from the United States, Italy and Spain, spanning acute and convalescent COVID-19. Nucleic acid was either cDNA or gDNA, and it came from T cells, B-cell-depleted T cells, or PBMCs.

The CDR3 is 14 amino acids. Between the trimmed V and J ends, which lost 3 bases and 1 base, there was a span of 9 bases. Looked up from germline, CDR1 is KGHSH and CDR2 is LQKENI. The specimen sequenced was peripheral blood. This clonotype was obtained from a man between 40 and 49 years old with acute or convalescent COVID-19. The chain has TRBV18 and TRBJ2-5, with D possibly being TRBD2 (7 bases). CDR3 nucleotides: TGTGCCAGCTCACCCGGGGGGCGCCAAGAGACCCAGTACTTC. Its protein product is CASSPGGRQETQYF. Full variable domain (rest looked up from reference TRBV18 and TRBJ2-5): NAGVMQNPRHLVRRRGQEARLRCSPMKGHSHVYWYRQLPEEGLKFMVYLQKENIIDESGMPKERFSAEFPKEGPSILRIQQVVRGDSAAYFCASSPGGRQETQYFGPGTRLLVL.